This is a list of T cell receptor beta chains from one sample in a study of blood T cell repertoires in COVID-19. Profiled with immunoSEQ multiplex PCR; TCRdb holds only in-frame clones, not every one. This sample has more than 140,000 clones, with 86% found just once. The sequencing input was peripheral blood. These receptors all stem from a woman aged 55-75 years with acute or convalescent COVID-19. Both conserved end residues are part of each CDR3. Each record gives: D gene, V gene, clone size, J gene, CDR3 DNA, CDR3 protein. The D gene is left open where the match is weak. Rows give clone size only sometimes, using once, few, many, or a class for an expanded clone.

.	TRBV7-3	.	TRBJ1-3	TGTGCCAGCAGCCCCCCAATCGCGGCGGGGAAGCGCTCTGGAAACACCATATATTTT	CASSPPIAAGKRSGNTIYF
.	TRBV5-4	.	TRBJ1-6	TGTGCCAGCAGCTTGGCAGGGGCGAATAATTCACCCCTCCACTTT	CASSLAGANNSPLHF
TRBD1	TRBV7-2	.	TRBJ1-2	TGTGCCAGCAGCTTAGTTCTTACAGGGGGCACATTTAACTATGGCTACACCTTC	CASSLVLTGGTFNYGYTF
TRBD2	TRBV7-2	once	TRBJ2-2	TGTGCCAGCAGTTCAGCGGGGGAGAACACCGGGGAGCTGTTTTTT	CASSSAGENTGELFF
.	TRBV4-2	few	TRBJ1-4	TGTGCCAGCAGCCAAGATCTTGGCCAAAAACTGTTTTTT	CASSQDLGQKLFF
.	TRBV28	.	TRBJ1-4	TGTGCCAGCTTCCCGGCGGGGCCGGGTGAAAAACTGTTTTTT	CASFPAGPGEKLFF
TRBD2	TRBV11-2	.	TRBJ2-2	TGTGCCAGCAGCCGTACTCTTGGACTAGCGGGGCCGAACACCGGGGAGCTGTTTTTT	CASSRTLGLAGPNTGELFF
TRBD1	TRBV27	.	TRBJ1-1	TGTGCCAGCAGTTTAGGGACAGGGGGCTTTCGGAACACTGAAGCTTTCTTT	CASSLGTGGFRNTEAFF
TRBD1	TRBV7-2	.	TRBJ2-7	TGTGCCAGCAGCTTAGTGGGACAGGAGATCTCCTACGAGCAGTACTTC	CASSLVGQEISYEQYF
.	TRBV25-1	.	TRBJ1-2	TGTGCCAGCAAAAATACAACCTATGGCTACACCTTC	CASKNTTYGYTF
.	TRBV12-3/TRBV12-4	.	TRBJ2-7	TGTGCCAGCAGTCCCCCGAGCTACGAGCAGTACTTC	CASSPPSYEQYF
.	TRBV28	.	TRBJ1-5	TGTGCCAGCAGTTTATCCCAGGTGAAGCAGCCCCAGCATTTT	CASSLSQVKQPQHF
TRBD1	TRBV4-3	medium-sized	TRBJ1-3	TGCGCCAGCAGCCACCTACAGGGGAGAGGAAACACCATATATTTT	CASSHLQGRGNTIYF
.	TRBV10-2	.	TRBJ1-3	TGCGCCAGCAGTGAGTCGCACAGGCCTGGAAACACCATATATTTT	CASSESHRPGNTIYF
.	TRBV25-1	many	TRBJ1-3	TGTGCCAGCAGTGAGGAGCGGTCTGGAAACACCATATATTTT	CASSEERSGNTIYF
TRBD1	TRBV7-9	few	TRBJ1-1	TGTGCCAGCAGCCGGGGACAGGAAAACACTGAAGCTTTCTTT	CASSRGQENTEAFF
.	TRBV10-2	.	TRBJ2-3	TGCGCCAGTTCGGACACCGCTAGCACAGATACGCAGTATTTT	CASSDTASTDTQYF
.	TRBV7-2	many	TRBJ1-1	TGTGCCAGCAGCTTAGTCAGGGGACGGGGAAACACTGAAGCTTTCTTT	CASSLVRGRGNTEAFF
.	TRBV12-5	.	TRBJ1-2	TGTGCTAGTGGTTTGGCACTAGGTGGACATGGCTACACCTTC	CASGLALGGHGYTF
TRBD2	TRBV3-1/TRBV3-2	.	TRBJ2-1	TGTGCCAGCAGCCAAGTACCGCGGGGGGGGCATGAGCAGTTCTTC	CASSQVPRGGHEQFF
TRBD2	TRBV6-6	.	TRBJ2-7	TGTGCCAGCAGCCCAATAGCGGGGGGCTCCTACGAGCAGTACTTC	CASSPIAGGSYEQYF
TRBD2	TRBV7-3	.	TRBJ2-3	TGTGCCAGCAGCTTAGCGGGGGGGCAAATTGATACGCAGTATTTT	CASSLAGGQIDTQYF
.	TRBV28	.	TRBJ2-4	TGTGCCAGCAGCAGATACGATGTCAGGGCCAAAAACATTCAGTACTTC	CASSRYDVRAKNIQYF
TRBD2	TRBV19	.	TRBJ2-7	TGTGCCAGTAGCCCGACTAGCGGGGGGCCCTACGAGCAGTACTTC	CASSPTSGGPYEQYF
.	TRBV4-3	.	TRBJ1-2	TGCGCCAGCAGCCAAGACCCAGGGGACTATGGCTACACCTTC	CASSQDPGDYGYTF
.	TRBV19	.	TRBJ1-5	TGTGCCAGTAGTCCCCAGACAGCAGCGAATCAGCCCCAGCATTTT	CASSPQTAANQPQHF
.	TRBV15	.	TRBJ1-2	TGTGCCACCAGCAGTGGGGGCAGCCCCTATGGCTACACCTTC	CATSSGGSPYGYTF
.	TRBV2	.	TRBJ1-2	TGTGCCAGCAGTGAAGCGACCGGCAGGGGAACCTATGGCTACACCTTC	CASSEATGRGTYGYTF
.	TRBV7-6	.	TRBJ2-5	TGTGCCAGCAGCCGGGGGTTCCAAGAGACCCAGTACTTC	CASSRGFQETQYF